A single sample gave rise to the 8 T cell receptor beta chains below, sequenced in a study of CD8 T cells in ankylosing spondylitis. Study conclusions and caveats: Characteristic, it appeared, of ankylosing spondylitis blood was a TCR beta motif of eight highly homologous variants.

The antigens of these receptors remain unknown. TCRdb ran MiXCR on the 5' RACE reads and lists one entry per CDR3 protein. This sample has about 220,000 distinct CDR3 sequences, with 7% to 8% found just once. The sample taken for sequencing was blood, either unsorted or a sorted T cell fraction (not recorded which). The receptors come from a male donor with ankylosing spondylitis.

Many counts were recorded for this clonotype. CDR3 in amino acids: CASSLRPGQPDEKLFF. The CDR3, as DNA: TGTGCCAGCAGTTTAAGGCCCGGACAGCCCGACGAAAAACTGTTTTTT. This chain joins TRBV12-3 or TRBV12-4 and TRBJ1-4, with D possibly TRBD1 on 6 matching bases. The CDR3 spans 16 residues. Trimming cost V 2 bases and J 8 bases, with 18 bases left between them.

The count of this clonotype is one. A much larger clonotype is one base distant, so this may be a read error. This chain joins TRBV4-1 and TRBJ2-5; no clear D. The CDR3 consists of 14 residues. Per the germline V gene, CDR1 is MGHRA and CDR2 is YSYEKL. V shed 3 bases and J shed 2 bases, with 10 bases lying between them. The CDR3 spells CASSQALFQETQYF. CDR3 DNA sequence: TGCGCCAGCAGCCAGGCTCTATTTCAAGAGACCCAGTACTTC.

DNA of the CDR3: TGTGCCAGCAGTTACGATTGGGACTCCAGCAATCAGCCCCAGCATTTT. Its translation: CASSYDWDSSNQPQHF. The rearrangement links TRBV6-2 or TRBV6-3 to TRBJ1-5; D might be TRBD1 (5 bases). Trimming removed 2 bases from V and 1 base from J, with 12 bases in between. From germline, CDR1 is MNHEY and CDR2 SVGEGT. CDR3 length equals 16 residues.

This clonotype was counted at least ten times. The chain employs TRBV20-1 and TRBJ2-1; 7 bases align to TRBD1. The trim removed 0 bases at V and 10 bases at J, leaving 9 bases unmatched. Germline CDR1 and CDR2: DFQATT and SNEGSKA (reference sequence). CDR3 length: 14 residues. CDR3 amino acids: CSARDLMRGHEQFF. The CDR3 DNA reads as TGCAGTGCTAGAGATCTGATGAGGGGGCACGAGCAGTTCTTC.

The chain couples TRBV27 to TRBJ2-1; 8 bases fit TRBD2. Losses at the gene ends were 3 bases for V and 3 bases for J; bases not matched to a gene: 7. From germline, CDR1 is MNHEY and CDR2 SMNVEV (reference sequence). This CDR3 has 16 residues. CDR3 residues: CASSFSAGAFYNEQFF. Written as DNA, the CDR3 is TGTGCCAGCAGTTTTTCAGCGGGAGCCTTCTACAATGAGCAGTTCTTC.

This clonotype was seen repeatedly, ten times or more. This chain connects TRBV7-8 to TRBJ2-1; 8 bases are shared with TRBD2. The V gene end was trimmed by 2 bases and the J gene end by 0 bases; junction bases not matched to a gene: 6. CDR3 size: 17 residues. CDR1 SGHVS and CDR2 FQNEAQ come from the germline V gene. CDR3 bases: TGTGCCAGCAGCTTACGGGTAGCGGGAAGCTCCTACAATGAGCAGTTCTTC. It specifies CASSLRVAGSSYNEQFF. The complete variable domain, with remaining parts taken from reference TRBV7-8 and TRBJ2-1, reads GAGVSQSPRYKVAKRGQDVALRCDPISGHVSLFWYQQALGQGPEFLTYFQNEAQLDKSGLPSDRFFAERPEGSVSTLKIQRTQQEDSAVYLCASSLRVAGSSYNEQFFGPGTRLTVL.

This clonotype appeared many times. The chain recombines TRBV7-9 with TRBJ1-2; D unclear. There are 12 residues in the CDR3. The V end was cut by 2 bases, the J end by 8 bases, with 9 bases between. Per the germline V gene, CDR1 is SEHNR and CDR2 is FQNEAQ (reference sequence). The DNA of the CDR3 is TGTGCCAGCAGCTTAACTCTGAAAGGCTACACCTTC. Its translation is CASSLTLKGYTF.

The sample holds a few counts of this clonotype. This sequence joins TRBV7-8 and TRBJ1-2, with unresolved D. CDR3 length: 14 residues. Trimming cost V 0 bases and J 2 bases, with 7 bases left between them. The germline CDR1 and CDR2 sequences are SGHVS and FQNEAQ. CDR3 in amino acids: CASSLAAANYGYTF. CDR3 nucleotides: TGTGCCAGCAGCTTAGCGGCAGCCAACTATGGCTACACCTTC.